Detailed here is one T cell receptor (beta chain). Its antigen remains unidentified. This same CDR3 is encoded by further DNA sequences in the sample. The source of the sample is a study of beta chain features in type 1 diabetes. Study at large: Patient and healthy donor groups were alike in age, gender and cell yields. Cells sorted and examined across all samples totaled around 110,000,000. Study-wide results and caveats: Fewer insertions but more deletions were seen at VDJ junctions in type 1 diabetes patients.

The investigators reverse transcribed all of the isolated RNA, so they sequenced expressed TCRB transcripts. Profiled with immunoSEQ multiplex PCR; TCRdb holds only in-frame clones, not every one. The sample consists of about 930,000 clones, 15% to 20% of them appearing once. The CDR3 loop spans 12 amino acids. The germline V and J ends were trimmed by 1 base and 5 bases, with 5 bases remaining between them. Germline V gene lookup returns CDR1 LGHNA and CDR2 YNFKEQ. The TCR comes from a woman younger than 30 in good health. The chain joins TRBV4-2 to TRBJ1-2; D is unresolved. Material: naive CD4+ T cells from blood. In nucleotides, the CDR3 is TGTGCCAGCAGCCAAGCCCAATATGGCTACACCTTC. It yields the protein CASSQAQYGYTF.